The T cell receptor (beta chain) under discussion was sequenced for a study of control samples from healthy donors and cancer patients. The V gene lost 1 base and the J gene lost 2 bases, with 11 bases spanning the gap. The germline CDR1 and CDR2 sequences are SGHDN and FVKESK. The CDR3 loop spans 15 amino acids. The data were produced by immunoSEQ multiplex PCR, yet TCRdb's version contains in-frame clones alone and is incomplete. The profile shows around 250,000 clones, over 70% of them singletons. Sequencing input: PBMCs. The rearrangement links TRBV14 to TRBJ1-1; D remains unclear. The TCR originated in a woman in her fifties or sixties with lung cancer. CDR3 bases: TGTGCCAGCAGCCAAGTTGGCCGGGGAAACACTGAAGCTTTCTTT. Encoded protein: CASSQVGRGNTEAFF.